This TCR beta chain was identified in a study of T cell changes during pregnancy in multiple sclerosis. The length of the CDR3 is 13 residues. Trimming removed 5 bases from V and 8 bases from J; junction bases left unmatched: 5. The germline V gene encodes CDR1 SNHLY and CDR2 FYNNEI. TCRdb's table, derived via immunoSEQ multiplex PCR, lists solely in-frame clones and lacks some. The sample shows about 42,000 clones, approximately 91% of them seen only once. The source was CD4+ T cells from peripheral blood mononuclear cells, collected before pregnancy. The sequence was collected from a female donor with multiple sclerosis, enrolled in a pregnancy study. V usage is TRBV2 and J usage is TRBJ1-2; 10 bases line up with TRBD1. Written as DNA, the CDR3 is TGTGCCAGCAGTAGACAGGGGGCGCAAGGCTACACCTTC. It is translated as CASSRQGAQGYTF.